The clone carrying this T cell receptor beta chain turned up a few times. Its specificity is not known. The data stem from a study of OX40 agonist ivuxolimab in advanced cancers. Study details: Three dose-escalation patients had partial responses: one with hepatocellular carcinoma and two with cutaneous melanoma. Study-wide results and caveats: Dose levels from 0.1 to 3.0 mg/kg saw CD4+ and CD8+ blood T cells expand clonally by week 6. Antigen specificity remained undetermined for the expanded peripheral T cells.

Trimming removed 5 bases from V and 2 bases from J, with 12 bases in between. CDR3 length: 13 residues. CDR1 and CDR2 (germline): SQVTM, ANQGSEA. Baseline was the first blood sampling point, followed by cycle 4 day 1 and cycle 7 day 1. Libraries were prepared by immunoSEQ multiplex PCR; TCRdb keeps only in-frame clonotypes and omits some of them. This sample has 40,000 to 60,000 clones, with less than 85% found just once. The sample here was CD4+ or CD8+ T cells sorted from blood, taken in a trial of the OX40 agonist ivuxolimab. The chain links TRBV29-1 to TRBJ1-1; D gene unclear. This sequence was found in an adult with an advanced solid tumor such as melanoma, head and neck, liver or kidney cancer. In nucleotides, the CDR3 is TGCAGCGTTCCGAGGTCCTTTAACACTGAAGCTTTCTTT. Translating gives CSVPRSFNTEAFF.